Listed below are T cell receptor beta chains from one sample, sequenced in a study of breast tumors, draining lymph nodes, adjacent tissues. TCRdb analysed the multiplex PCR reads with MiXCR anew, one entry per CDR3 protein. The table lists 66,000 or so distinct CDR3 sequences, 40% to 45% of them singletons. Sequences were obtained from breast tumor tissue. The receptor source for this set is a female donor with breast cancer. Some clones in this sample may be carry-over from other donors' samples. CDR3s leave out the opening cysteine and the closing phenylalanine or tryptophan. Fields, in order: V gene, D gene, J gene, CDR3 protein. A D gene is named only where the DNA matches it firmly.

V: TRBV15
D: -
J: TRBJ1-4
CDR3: ATSRPSATYEKMF

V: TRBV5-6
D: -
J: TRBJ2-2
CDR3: ASSFVSQGNTGELF

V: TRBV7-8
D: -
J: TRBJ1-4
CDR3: ASNPGASTNEKLF

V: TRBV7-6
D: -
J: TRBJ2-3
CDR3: ASSLDWDSLGGTQY

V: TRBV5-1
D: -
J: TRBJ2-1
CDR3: ASSLKPRYLLDNEQF

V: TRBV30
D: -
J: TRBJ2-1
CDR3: AWSVREYNEQF

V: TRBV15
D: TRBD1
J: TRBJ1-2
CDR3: ATSRDFPWDRPNYGYT

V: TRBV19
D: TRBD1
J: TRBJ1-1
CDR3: ASSTRQGVAF

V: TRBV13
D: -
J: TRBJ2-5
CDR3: ASQTGSGEETQY

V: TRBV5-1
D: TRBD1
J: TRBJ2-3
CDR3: ASNRGLDTDTQY

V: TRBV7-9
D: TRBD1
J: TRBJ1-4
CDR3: ASSLLDRANEKLF

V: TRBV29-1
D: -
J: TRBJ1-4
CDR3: SVRSEKLF

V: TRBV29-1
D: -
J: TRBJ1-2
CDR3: NVGDGEGYGYT

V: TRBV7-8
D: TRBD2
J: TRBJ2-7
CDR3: ASSPPGLYVYEQY

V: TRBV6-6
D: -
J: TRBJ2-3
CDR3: ASSPIFLETDTQC

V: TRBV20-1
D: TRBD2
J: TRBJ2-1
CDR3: SARTSSGGARNEQF

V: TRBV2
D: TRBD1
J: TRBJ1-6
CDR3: ASSVGGQGNSPLH

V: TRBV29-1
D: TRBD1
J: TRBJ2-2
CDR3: SVGRQGGPNTGELF

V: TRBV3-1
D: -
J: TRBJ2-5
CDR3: ASSQGGRETQY

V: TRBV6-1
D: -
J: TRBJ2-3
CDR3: ASSERTNTDTQY

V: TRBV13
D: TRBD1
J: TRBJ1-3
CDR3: ASSLGTGVPLNYGYTIY

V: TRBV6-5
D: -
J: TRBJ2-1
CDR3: ASGGWGERNEQF

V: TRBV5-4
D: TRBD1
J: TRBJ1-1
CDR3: ASSLGGQGSNTEAF

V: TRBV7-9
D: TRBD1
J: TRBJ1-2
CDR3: ASSSSMGTEGYT

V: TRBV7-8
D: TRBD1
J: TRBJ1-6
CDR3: ASSSRGTARKSSYNSPLH

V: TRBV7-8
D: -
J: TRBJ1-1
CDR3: ASSLLDTEAF

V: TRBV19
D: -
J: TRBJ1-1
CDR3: ASSSRPGRGNTEAF

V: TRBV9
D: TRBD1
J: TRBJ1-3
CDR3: ASSVSTGETPGNTIY

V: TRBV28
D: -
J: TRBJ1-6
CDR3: ASSSLAEGSRSPLH